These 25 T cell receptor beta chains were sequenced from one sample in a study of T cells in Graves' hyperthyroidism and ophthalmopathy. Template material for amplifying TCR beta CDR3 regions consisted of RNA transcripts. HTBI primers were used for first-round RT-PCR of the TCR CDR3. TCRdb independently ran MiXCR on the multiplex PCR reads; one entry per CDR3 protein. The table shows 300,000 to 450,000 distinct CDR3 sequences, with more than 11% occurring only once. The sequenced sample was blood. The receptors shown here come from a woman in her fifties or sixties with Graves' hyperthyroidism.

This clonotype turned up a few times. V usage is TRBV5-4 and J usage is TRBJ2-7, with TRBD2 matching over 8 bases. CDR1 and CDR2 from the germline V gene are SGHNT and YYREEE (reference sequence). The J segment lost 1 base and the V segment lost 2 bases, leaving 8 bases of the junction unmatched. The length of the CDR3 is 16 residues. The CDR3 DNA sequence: TGTGCCAGCAGCTTCTCGCTGACTAGCGCGTCCTACGAGCAGTACTTC. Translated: CASSFSLTSASYEQYF.

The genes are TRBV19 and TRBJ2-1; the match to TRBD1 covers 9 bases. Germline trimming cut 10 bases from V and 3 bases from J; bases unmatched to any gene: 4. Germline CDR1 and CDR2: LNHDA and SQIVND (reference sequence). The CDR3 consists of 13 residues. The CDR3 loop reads CAIGTGIYNEQFF. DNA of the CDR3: TGTGCCATCGGGACAGGGATCTACAATGAGCAGTTCTTC.

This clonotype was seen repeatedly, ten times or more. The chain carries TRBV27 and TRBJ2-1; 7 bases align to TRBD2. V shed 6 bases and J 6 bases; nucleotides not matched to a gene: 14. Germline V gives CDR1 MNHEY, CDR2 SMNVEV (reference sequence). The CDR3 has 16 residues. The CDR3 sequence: CASSAPSGKAFNEQFF. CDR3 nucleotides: TGTGCCAGCAGCGCGCCGAGCGGGAAGGCTTTCAATGAGCAGTTCTTC.

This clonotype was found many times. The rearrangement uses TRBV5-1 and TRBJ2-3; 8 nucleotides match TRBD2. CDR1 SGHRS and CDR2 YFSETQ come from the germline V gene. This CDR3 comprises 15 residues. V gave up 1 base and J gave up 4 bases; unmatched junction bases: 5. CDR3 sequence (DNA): TGCGCCAGCAGCTTGAGCGGGAGTGGGGCAGATACGCAGTATTTT. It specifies CASSLSGSGADTQYF.

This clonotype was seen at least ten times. The CDR3 DNA reads as TGTGCCAGCAGACAGGATCCGGGAGGCTACACCTTC. Protein: CASRQDPGGYTF. The chain employs TRBV27 and TRBJ1-2, with D tentatively TRBD1 (5 bases). Germline V gene data show CDR1 as MNHEY and CDR2 as SMNVEV (reference sequence). V was cut by 6 bases and J by 8 bases, with 13 bases left in between. The CDR3 runs 12 residues.

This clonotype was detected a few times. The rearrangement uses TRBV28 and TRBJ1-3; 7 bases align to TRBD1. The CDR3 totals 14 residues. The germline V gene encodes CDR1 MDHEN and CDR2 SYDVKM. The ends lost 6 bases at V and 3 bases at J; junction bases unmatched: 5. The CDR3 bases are TGTGCCAGCAGACTAACAGGGGATGGAAACACCATATATTTT. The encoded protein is CASRLTGDGNTIYF.

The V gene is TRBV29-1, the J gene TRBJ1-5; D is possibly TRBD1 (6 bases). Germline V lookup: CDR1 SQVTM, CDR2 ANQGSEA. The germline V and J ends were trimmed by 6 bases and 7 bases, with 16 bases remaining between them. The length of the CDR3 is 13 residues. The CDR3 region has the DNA TGCAGCGTGGGGGGGACACGGGAGCAGCCCCAGCATTTT. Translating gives CSVGGTREQPQHF. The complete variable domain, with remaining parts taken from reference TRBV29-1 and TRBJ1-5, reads SAVISQKPSRDICQRGTSLTIQCQVDSQVTMMFWYRQQPGQSLTLIATANQGSEATYESGFVIDKFPISRPNLTFSTLTVSNMSPEDSSIYLCSVGGTREQPQHFGDGTRLSIL.

The CDR3 is CSAKLSGLVVNEQFF. The CDR3 DNA reads as TGCAGTGCTAAGTTGTCGGGACTAGTTGTTAATGAGCAGTTCTTC. The V gene is TRBV20-1, the J gene TRBJ2-1; 8 bases line up with TRBD2. V shed 4 bases, J shed 7 bases, and the junction held 12 bases outside the gene matches. This CDR3 has 15 residues. Germline CDR1 is DFQATT and CDR2 is SNEGSKA (reference sequence).

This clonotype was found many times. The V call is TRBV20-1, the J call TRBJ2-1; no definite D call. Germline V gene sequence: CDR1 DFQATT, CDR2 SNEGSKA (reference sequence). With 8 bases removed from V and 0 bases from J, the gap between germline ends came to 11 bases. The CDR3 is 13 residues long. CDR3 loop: CSQESSSYNEQFF. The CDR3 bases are TGCAGTCAAGAGTCTAGCTCCTACAATGAGCAGTTCTTC.

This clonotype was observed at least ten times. This chain's CDR3 is CSVPRNSYEQYF. DNA of the CDR3: TGCAGTGTCCCGAGGAACTCCTACGAGCAGTACTTC. This chain links TRBV20-1 with TRBJ2-7; D call uncertain. This CDR3 has 12 amino acids. Germline V gene data show CDR1 as DFQATT and CDR2 as SNEGSKA (reference sequence). Deletions cut 7 bases from V and 0 bases from J, with 10 bases between.

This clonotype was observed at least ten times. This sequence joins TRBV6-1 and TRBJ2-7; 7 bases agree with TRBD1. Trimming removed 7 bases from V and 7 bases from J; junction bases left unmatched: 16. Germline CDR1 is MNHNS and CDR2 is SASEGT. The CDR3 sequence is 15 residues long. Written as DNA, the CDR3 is TGTGCCAGCACCTTACCCCGACAGGGCTCTCTGGAGCAGTACTTC. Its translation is CASTLPRQGSLEQYF.

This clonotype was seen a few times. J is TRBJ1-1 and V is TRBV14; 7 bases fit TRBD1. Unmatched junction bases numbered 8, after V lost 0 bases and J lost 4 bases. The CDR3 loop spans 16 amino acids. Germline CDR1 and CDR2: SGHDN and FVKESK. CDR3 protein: CASSQDFGTVGTEAFF. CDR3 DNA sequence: TGTGCCAGCAGCCAAGATTTCGGGACAGTCGGCACTGAAGCTTTCTTT.

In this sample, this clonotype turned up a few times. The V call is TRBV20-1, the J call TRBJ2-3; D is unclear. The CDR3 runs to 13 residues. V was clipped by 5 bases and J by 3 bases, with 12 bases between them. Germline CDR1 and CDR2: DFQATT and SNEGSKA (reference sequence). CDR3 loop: CSALDSLTDTQYF. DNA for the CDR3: TGCAGTGCTTTAGATTCCCTAACAGATACGCAGTATTTT.

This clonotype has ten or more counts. CDR3 coding DNA: TGTGCCAGCAGGTGGGGGACAGCAAACCAAGAGACCCAGTACTTC. This translates into CASRWGTANQETQYF. The V call is TRBV6-1, the J call TRBJ2-5; 7 nucleotides match TRBD1. The length of the CDR3 is 15 residues. V was clipped by 6 bases and J by 0 bases; unmatched bases: 7. Germline lookup yields CDR1 MNHNS and CDR2 SASEGT.

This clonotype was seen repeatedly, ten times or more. CDR3 nucleotides: TGTGCCAGCAGTTACTCGAGACTAGCGGGAGCCACAGATACGCAGTATTTT. Translated, it gives CASSYSRLAGATDTQYF. The rearrangement links TRBV6-6 to TRBJ2-3; 12 bases match TRBD2. Germline CDR1 MNHNY, CDR2 SVGAGI (reference sequence). V shed 0 bases, J shed 2 bases, and the junction held 3 bases outside the gene matches. There are 17 residues in the CDR3.

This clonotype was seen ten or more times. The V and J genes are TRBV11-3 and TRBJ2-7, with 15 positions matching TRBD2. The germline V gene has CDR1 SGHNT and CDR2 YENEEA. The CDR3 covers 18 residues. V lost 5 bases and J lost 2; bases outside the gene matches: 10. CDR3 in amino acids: CASSPGRGLAGGAYEQYF. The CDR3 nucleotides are TGTGCCAGCAGCCCCGGGCGGGGACTAGCGGGAGGCGCCTACGAGCAGTACTTC.

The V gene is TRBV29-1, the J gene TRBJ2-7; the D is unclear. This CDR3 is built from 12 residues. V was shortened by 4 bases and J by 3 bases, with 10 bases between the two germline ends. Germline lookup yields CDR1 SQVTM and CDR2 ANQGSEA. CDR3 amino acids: CSVALSVYEQYF. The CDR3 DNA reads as TGCAGCGTTGCACTCTCGGTCTACGAGCAGTACTTC.

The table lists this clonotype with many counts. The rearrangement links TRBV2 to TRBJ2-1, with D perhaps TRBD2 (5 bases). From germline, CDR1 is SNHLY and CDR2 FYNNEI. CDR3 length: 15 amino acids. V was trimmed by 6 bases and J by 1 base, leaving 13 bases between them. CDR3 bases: TGTGCCAGCAGGCCACTAGGGAATTCCTACAATGAGCAGTTCTTC. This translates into CASRPLGNSYNEQFF. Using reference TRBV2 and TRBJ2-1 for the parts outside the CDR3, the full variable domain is EPEVTQTPSHQVTQMGQEVILRCVPISNHLYFYWYRQILGQKVEFLVSFYNNEISEKSEIFDDQFSVERPDGSNFTLKIRSTKLEDSAMYFCASRPLGNSYNEQFFGPGTRLTVL.

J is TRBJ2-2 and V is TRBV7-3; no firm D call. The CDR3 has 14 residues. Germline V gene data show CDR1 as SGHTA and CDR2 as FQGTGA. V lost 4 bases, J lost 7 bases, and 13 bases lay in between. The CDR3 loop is CASSSKSRGGELFF. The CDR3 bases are TGTGCCAGCAGCTCCAAAAGTCGAGGCGGGGAGCTGTTTTTT.

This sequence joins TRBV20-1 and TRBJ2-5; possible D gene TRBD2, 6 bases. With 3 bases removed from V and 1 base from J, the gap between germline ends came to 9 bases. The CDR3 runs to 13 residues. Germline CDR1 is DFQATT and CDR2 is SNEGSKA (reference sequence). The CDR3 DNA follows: TGCAGTGCTAGGGAGGGGTTCCAAGAGACCCAGTACTTC. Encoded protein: CSAREGFQETQYF.

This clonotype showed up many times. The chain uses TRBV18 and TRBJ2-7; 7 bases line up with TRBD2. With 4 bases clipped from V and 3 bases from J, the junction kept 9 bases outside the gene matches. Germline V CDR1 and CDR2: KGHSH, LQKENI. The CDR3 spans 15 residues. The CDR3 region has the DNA TGTGCCAGCTCACTCCGGAGGGCGGGAGTCTACGAGCAGTACTTC. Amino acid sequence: CASSLRRAGVYEQYF.

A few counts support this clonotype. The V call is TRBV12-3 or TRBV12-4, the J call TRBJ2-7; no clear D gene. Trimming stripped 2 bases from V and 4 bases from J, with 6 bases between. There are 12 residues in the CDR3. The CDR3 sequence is CASSLRRYEQYF. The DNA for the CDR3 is TGTGCCAGCAGTTTAAGGAGATACGAGCAGTACTTC.

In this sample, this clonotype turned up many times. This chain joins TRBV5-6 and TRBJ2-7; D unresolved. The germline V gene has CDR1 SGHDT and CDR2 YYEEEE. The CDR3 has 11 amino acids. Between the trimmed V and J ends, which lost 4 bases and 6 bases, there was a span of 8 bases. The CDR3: CASSTLGEQYF. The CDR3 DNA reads TGTGCCAGCAGCACTTTGGGCGAGCAGTACTTC.

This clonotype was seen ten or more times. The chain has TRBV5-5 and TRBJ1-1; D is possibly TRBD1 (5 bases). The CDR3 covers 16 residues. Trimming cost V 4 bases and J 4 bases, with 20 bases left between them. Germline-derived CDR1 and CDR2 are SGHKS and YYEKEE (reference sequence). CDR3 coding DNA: TGTGCCAGCAGCGGGAGGGGCCAGACATGGCGCACTGAAGCTTTCTTT. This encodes CASSGRGQTWRTEAFF.

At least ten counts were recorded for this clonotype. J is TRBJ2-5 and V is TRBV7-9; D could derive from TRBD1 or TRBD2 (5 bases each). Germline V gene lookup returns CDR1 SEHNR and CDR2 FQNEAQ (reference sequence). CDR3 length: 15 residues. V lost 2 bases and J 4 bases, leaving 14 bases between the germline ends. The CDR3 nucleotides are TGTGCCAGCAGCTTATCTCGGTGGGGGAGAGAGACCCAGTACTTC. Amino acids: CASSLSRWGRETQYF.